This paragraph covers one T cell receptor beta chain sequence. This clone was recorded only once. No cognate antigen has been identified for it. Base qualities are not at hand, and no much larger clone is one base apart. Collaborating institutions collected whole blood in K2EDTA tubes following their own protocols. For TCRbeta analysis, collaborators shipped samples in one of three forms: frozen whole blood, isolated PBMCs, or DNA extracted from either of those sample types. Based on the germline V gene, the CDR1 and CDR2 sequences are SQVTM and ANQGSEA. Its CDR3 holds 15 amino acids, cysteine through phenylalanine. The DNA shown is the 45-base CDR3, in frame from base 1. At the junction V is shortened by 4 bases and J by 4 bases; bases outside the gene matches: 10. These data are taken from a study of blood T cell repertoires in COVID-19 (dated by TCRdb to the early 2020s). For the study in its entirety: Collaborator samples came from the United States, Italy and Spain and covered acute and convalescent phases of COVID-19. The prospective study material was composed of cDNA or gDNA derived from T cells, B-cell-depleted T cells, or PBMCs. Deeply sampled blood TCRbeta repertoires from subjects exposed to, actively infected with, or recovered from COVID-19 were included in the dataset. The repertoires were released in a freely available public database intended as a resource for research on the immune response to SARS-CoV-2. The samples were drawn from two sources: the first 160 participants of the ongoing ImmuneRACE study, and about 1,300 subjects contributed by 6 global collaborators. The sample metadata nearly always contained a de-identified subject ID, COVID-19 status, age in years and sex. Where available, HLA class I and class II types were taken from metadata supplied by the sample provider and were not determined by assay-based typing. Here is what the overall study found, with its caveats: How much clinical and demographic metadata was included differed by source and by participant, and the metadata was provided uncurated.

TCRbeta CDR3 regions were amplified from genomic DNA using the immunoSEQ Assay, a bias-controlled multiplex PCR. The original pipeline was this. The number of nucleated cells in each sample was estimated from the amplification of reference gene primers within the assay. Sequence reads were collapsed and filtered to measure the absolute abundance of every unique TCRbeta CDR3 rearrangement. For each sample, productive Simpson clonality was calculated by taking the square root of Simpson's diversity index across productive rearrangements. Sourced from immuneACCESS, this table was stored by TCRdb with only in-frame sequences that have V and J called. A share of the clones is absent; for the studies checked, an unresolved V gene accounts for under half, and the remainder has no known explanation. V and J calls plus clone size are reproduced from that table; the DNA served to infer D and trimming. The sample yields about 210,000 clones; about 85% were counted once. Approximately 1.6% of the sample lies in the top ten.

Sequenced input: peripheral blood. The rearrangement joined TRBV29-1 to TRBJ2-7, with 10 junctional bases fitting TRBD1. The sequence derives from a man between 65 and 80 years old with acute or convalescent COVID-19. The DNA sequence follows: TGCAGCGTTGGCCCGACAGGGGGCGGAGGATACGAGCAGTACTTC. The encoded protein is CSVGPTGGGGYEQYF.